One and the same sample provided the 17 T cell receptor beta chains below, sequenced in a study of cytomegalovirus exposure and HLA in healthy donors. Sequencing used immunoSEQ multiplex PCR; TCRdb keeps in-frame clones, though not all of them. The sample consists of 90,000 to 150,000 clones, roughly nine tenths of them appearing once. The sequencing input was PBMCs. These receptors all stem from a man aged 18 to 30 in good health and CMV-seropositive.

This chain joins TRBV25-1 and TRBJ2-3, with TRBD2 matching 10 bases. The CDR3 loop spans 16 amino acids. The J segment lost 4 bases and the V segment lost 6 bases, leaving 10 bases of the junction unmatched. The germline V gene has CDR1 MGHDK and CDR2 SYGVNS. The CDR3 spells CASSDPTSGAPDTQYF. The CDR3 DNA sequence: TGTGCCAGCAGCGACCCTACTAGCGGGGCCCCAGATACGCAGTATTTT.

The chain links TRBV5-1 to TRBJ2-5, with 7 bases aligning to TRBD1. Trimming at V came to 4 bases and at J to 3 bases, leaving 15 bases not matched to a gene. Germline V gene sequence: CDR1 SGHRS, CDR2 YFSETQ. The CDR3 is 17 amino acids. The CDR3 nucleotides are TGCGCCAGCAGCCTACAGAGGGGACAGCGCAGGGAAGAGACCCAGTACTTC. Encoded protein: CASSLQRGQRREETQYF.

The V gene is TRBV5-1, the J gene TRBJ2-4; 7 bases match TRBD2. V gave up 4 bases and J gave up 8 bases; unmatched junction bases: 18. There are 17 residues in the CDR3. Germline V gene lookup returns CDR1 SGHRS and CDR2 YFSETQ. CDR3 sequence reads: CASSPNGPWGRVDIQYF. CDR3 coding DNA: TGCGCCAGCAGCCCTAACGGTCCTTGGGGGAGGGTGGACATTCAGTACTTC.

The gene calls are TRBV7-2 and TRBJ1-2; D gene ambiguous. The CDR3 is 14 residues long. The V and J ends lost 2 bases and 8 bases respectively, with 15 bases between them. In germline, CDR1 is SGHTA, CDR2 FQGNSA. CDR3 residues: CASSLPGIGYGYTF. CDR3 nucleotide sequence: TGTGCCAGCAGCTTACCAGGAATCGGATACGGCTACACCTTC.

Only one count was recorded for this clone. V and J are TRBV5-8 and TRBJ2-3; D uncertain. The CDR3 loop spans 14 amino acids. The germline V gene encodes CDR1 SGHTS and CDR2 YDEGEE. The V and J ends lost 4 bases and 3 bases respectively, with 12 bases between them. This CDR3 reads CASSTIVATDTQYF. The CDR3 coding sequence is TGTGCCAGCAGCACGATAGTAGCTACAGATACGCAGTATTTT.

The chain carries TRBV7-9 and TRBJ1-4, with no clear D. Germline CDR1 reads SEHNR; CDR2 reads FQNEAQ (reference sequence). V lost 1 base and J 8 bases, leaving 14 bases between the germline ends. There are 15 residues in the CDR3. In DNA, the CDR3 is TGTGCCAGCAGCTTAGGTTCATTAAGAGAAGAAAAACTGTTTTTT. Encoded protein: CASSLGSLREEKLFF. Supplemented by reference TRBV7-9 and TRBJ1-4, the full variable domain reads DTGVSQNPRHKITKRGQNVTFRCDPISEHNRLYWYRQTLGQGPEFLTYFQNEAQLEKSRLLSDRFSAERPKGSFSTLEIQRTEQGDSAMYLCASSLGSLREEKLFFGSGTQLSVL.

This sequence joins TRBV30 and TRBJ1-3; 7 bases align to TRBD1. J lost 1 base, V lost 5 bases, and 8 bases had no gene match. Germline CDR1 reads GTSNPN; CDR2 reads SVGIG (reference sequence). There are 15 residues in the CDR3. As DNA, the CDR3 is TGTGCCTGGGGCAGGGACAGCCTTTCTGGAAACACCATATATTTT. The encoded protein is CAWGRDSLSGNTIYF.

The chain is built from TRBV30 and TRBJ1-2, with 7 nucleotides matching TRBD1. V was clipped by 3 bases and J by 1 base; unmatched bases: 5. The CDR3 extends over 14 amino acids. Germline V CDR1 and CDR2: GTSNPN, SVGIG (reference sequence). CDR3 sequence: CAWSLPGGNYGYTF. The DNA of the CDR3 is TGTGCCTGGAGCCTGCCAGGGGGTAACTATGGCTACACCTTC.

The chain recombines TRBV13 with TRBJ1-1, with a tentative D call TRBD1 (6 bases). The V and J ends lost 5 bases and 2 bases respectively, with 9 bases between them. Germline CDR1 is PRHDT and CDR2 is FYEKMQ (reference sequence). The CDR3 has 13 amino acids. The CDR3 sequence: CASSLQGNTEAFF. The CDR3 nucleotides read TGTGCCAGCAGCCTACAGGGAAACACTGAAGCTTTCTTT.

The V gene is TRBV6-5, the J gene TRBJ2-7; possibly TRBD2 for D (6 bases). Trimming took off 8 bases at V and 2 bases at J, with 13 bases between the two ends. Per the germline V gene, CDR1 is MNHEY and CDR2 is SVGAGI. CDR3 length: 13 amino acids. CDR3 in DNA: TGTGCCAGCCGAGGGGAGGTCACCTACGAGCAGTACTTC. The encoded protein is CASRGEVTYEQYF.

The chain couples TRBV5-1 to TRBJ1-5, with 9 bases aligning to TRBD1. This CDR3 region has 16 residues. Unmatched junction bases numbered 9, after V lost 4 bases and J lost 4 bases. CDR1 is SGHRS, CDR2 YFSETQ, per germline. The CDR3 nucleotides read TGCGCCAGCAGCCCCGGGACAGGGTCAGGGAATCAGCCCCAGCATTTT. It encodes CASSPGTGSGNQPQHF.

The chain employs TRBV11-2 and TRBJ2-2; D is unresolved. The CDR3 has 14 residues. V was shortened by 1 base and J by 7 bases, with 10 bases between the two germline ends. Germline CDR1 reads SGHAT; CDR2 reads FQNNGV. The CDR3 is CASSLAAYGGELFF. The CDR3 coding sequence is TGTGCCAGCAGCTTAGCTGCCTATGGCGGGGAGCTGTTTTTT. Complete variable domain (other parts from reference TRBV11-2 and TRBJ2-2): EAGVAQSPRYKIIEKRQSVAFWCNPISGHATLYWYQQILGQGPKLLIQFQNNGVVDDSQLPKDRFSAERLKGVDSTLKIQPAKLEDSAVYLCASSLAAYGGELFFGEGSRLTVL.

The rearrangement joins TRBV5-4 to TRBJ2-5, with 8 positions matching TRBD1. The germline V gene has CDR1 SGHNT and CDR2 YYREEE (reference sequence). The length of the CDR3 is 19 residues. Trimming removed 3 bases from V and 1 base from J; junction bases left unmatched: 17. The CDR3 nucleotides read TGTGCCAGCAGCTCCCCGGAGGGACAGGCTCGACCCTTCCAAGAGACCCAGTACTTC. Translated, it gives CASSSPEGQARPFQETQYF.

The chain joins TRBV2 to TRBJ2-6, with 7 positions matching TRBD1. Germline CDR1 SNHLY, CDR2 FYNNEI. After removal of 6 bases from V and 4 bases from J, the junction contained 9 bases not matched to a gene. The CDR3 is 16 amino acids. The CDR3 spells CASRINRGLGANVLTF. The DNA for the CDR3 is TGTGCCAGCAGAATTAATAGGGGGCTCGGGGCCAACGTCCTGACTTTC.

The chain's CDR3 is CASSFQLQAETQYF. For the CDR3, the DNA is TGTGCCAGCAGCTTTCAACTCCAGGCGGAGACCCAGTACTTC. This rearrangement joins TRBV11-2 to TRBJ2-5, with unresolved D. V lost 3 bases, J lost 5 bases, and 13 bases lay in between. CDR1 and CDR2 from the germline V gene are SGHAT and FQNNGV. The CDR3 contains 14 residues.

The chain employs TRBV27 and TRBJ2-1; TRBD1 matches 8 bases. CDR1 is MNHEY and CDR2 is SMNVEV in the germline V gene (reference sequence). The CDR3 runs 16 residues. The J segment lost 6 bases and the V segment lost 0 bases, leaving 7 bases of the junction unmatched. Here the CDR3 reads CASSLSSGTGLNEQFF. The CDR3 nucleotides are TGTGCCAGCAGTTTATCGTCGGGGACAGGTCTCAATGAGCAGTTCTTC.

This chain uses TRBV6-1 with TRBJ2-7; D gene uncertain. Germline V gives CDR1 MNHNS, CDR2 SASEGT. The CDR3 covers 13 residues. Trimming took 6 bases from V and 2 from J, leaving 11 bases between them. CDR3 protein: CASRREAAYEQYF. In DNA, the CDR3 is TGTGCCAGCAGGCGAGAGGCGGCCTACGAGCAGTACTTC.